This passage covers 5 T cell receptor beta chains from one sample sequenced in a study of Ad26.COV2.S vaccination and SARS-CoV-2 variants. TCRdb keeps only in-frame clones here, not all; method: immunoSEQ multiplex PCR. This sample has under 550,000 clones, with 90% found just once. Noted treatment: roughly 20 received Ad26.COV2.S at low or high dose, single or two shots; 5 received placebo; per-sample allocation not given. Material that was analyzed had been drawn on day 63 after the first vaccine or placebo injection. Material: peripheral blood, obtained in a trial of Ad26.COV2.S vaccine versus placebo. Receptor source: a person aged 18-60 years who received the Ad26.COV2.S COVID-19 vaccine or a placebo.

The J gene is TRBJ1-1, the V gene TRBV19; 8 nucleotides agree with TRBD1. From germline, CDR1 is LNHDA and CDR2 SQIVND (reference sequence). The CDR3 length is 14 residues. The ends lost 1 base at V and 5 bases at J; junction bases unmatched: 3. The DNA of the CDR3 is TGTGCCAGTAGTATAGGGACAGGGAGGACTGAAGCTTTCTTT. This codes for CASSIGTGRTEAFF. The full variable domain, completed using reference TRBV19 and TRBJ1-1, is DGGITQSPKYLFRKEGQNVTLSCEQNLNHDAMYWYRQDPGQGLRLIYYSQIVNDFQKGDIAEGYSVSREKKESFPLTVTSAQKNPTAFYLCASSIGTGRTEAFFGQGTRLTVV.

The count of this clone is one. This rearrangement joins TRBV12-3 or TRBV12-4 to TRBJ2-7, with 10 nucleotides matching TRBD2. This CDR3 region has 13 residues. Losses at the gene ends were 6 bases for V and 7 bases for J; bases not matched to a gene: 6. CDR3: CASRGSGRIEQYF. Here the CDR3 DNA reads TGTGCCAGCAGGGGTAGCGGGAGGATTGAGCAGTACTTC.

This clone was observed a handful of times. Different DNA sequences within this sample yield the same CDR3. The V and J genes are TRBV12-3 or TRBV12-4 and TRBJ1-1, with TRBD1 as a possible D gene (5 bases). Trimming removed 3 bases at V and 1 base at J, with 6 bases between. The CDR3 length is 13 residues. Here the CDR3 reads CASSFGQNTEAFF. The CDR3 DNA follows: TGTGCCAGCAGTTTCGGACAGAACACTGAAGCTTTCTTT.

The chain uses TRBV2 and TRBJ1-1; D unclear. CDR3 length: 13 residues. The germline V and J ends were trimmed by 2 bases and 4 bases, with 8 bases remaining between them. Germline V gives CDR1 SNHLY, CDR2 FYNNEI. In DNA, the CDR3 is TGTGCCAGCAGTGAACTGGGCGGCACTGAAGCTTTCTTT. Its translation is CASSELGGTEAFF. Using reference TRBV2 and TRBJ1-1 for the parts outside the CDR3, the full variable domain is EPEVTQTPSHQVTQMGQEVILRCVPISNHLYFYWYRQILGQKVEFLVSFYNNEISEKSEIFDDQFSVERPDGSNFTLKIRSTKLEDSAMYFCASSELGGTEAFFGQGTRLTVV.

The genes are TRBV6-5 and TRBJ2-7; 10 bases map to TRBD1. Germline V gene sequence: CDR1 MNHEY, CDR2 SVGAGI. This CDR3 comprises 15 residues. Trimming took 6 bases from V and 0 from J; bases not matched to a gene: 5. CDR3 amino acids: CASSKTGGASYEQYF. The CDR3 DNA reads TGTGCCAGCAGCAAGACAGGGGGCGCCTCCTACGAGCAGTACTTC.